These T cell receptor beta chains were read from a single sample in a study of T-cell reconstitution after alpha-beta-depleted transplantation in children. TCRdb reanalysed the PCR reads using MiXCR and keeps one entry per CDR3 protein. This table holds about 230,000 distinct CDR3 sequences, approximately 9.5% found once. Sequences were derived from PBMCs from the stem cell graft donor, sampled from the stem cell graft. The receptors were gathered from a human donor who donated a stem cell graft to a child with acute lymphoblastic leukemia. CDR3s leave out the opening cysteine and the closing phenylalanine or tryptophan. A D gene is named only where the DNA matches it firmly. Size values are once, few and many counts, or a class for expanded clones, and some rows have none.

TRBD1	TRBV5-1	many	TRBJ2-7	ASFSGTGYYEQY
.	TRBV20-1	many	TRBJ2-5	SASLGQGETQY
TRBD2	TRBV7-2	few	TRBJ2-3	ASGLGGGRSTDTQY
TRBD2	TRBV7-2	many	TRBJ2-7	ASSLWGGYEQY
.	TRBV7-6	few	TRBJ2-5	ASSLDRVSSWYQETQY
.	TRBV5-5	many	TRBJ2-2	ASSWGPGELF
.	TRBV6-1	.	TRBJ1-5	ASRDTGSGNQPQH
TRBD1	TRBV6-5	.	TRBJ1-1	ASSYSGTDRAF
.	TRBV11-2	.	TRBJ1-4	ASSLDGWRELNEKLF
.	TRBV27	.	TRBJ1-1	ASSLNPTGNTEAF
.	TRBV6-1	.	TRBJ1-2	ASSRPEGPEYGYT
TRBD1	TRBV6-1	few	TRBJ2-7	ATYGTGVDEQY
TRBD1	TRBV9	many	TRBJ1-2	ATSERGTAYGYT
TRBD2	TRBV20-1	many	TRBJ2-7	SATLAGGQY
.	TRBV29-1	many	TRBJ1-3	SVEVIRDNLGNTIY
.	TRBV24-1	few	TRBJ2-2	ATGGGNTGELF
.	TRBV29-1	many	TRBJ2-7	SVEGSFYEQY
TRBD2	TRBV7-2	few	TRBJ2-1	ASSPGGDFGSYNEQF
.	TRBV12-3/TRBV12-4	.	TRBJ1-1	ASSLWGDTEAF
.	TRBV9	.	TRBJ1-1	ASSVAGLGEAF
.	TRBV20-1	few	TRBJ2-5	SASPTTVLETQY
.	TRBV6-2/TRBV6-3	few	TRBJ2-1	ASRPRRNEQF
.	TRBV20-1	few	TRBJ2-3	SARVGGLADTQY
.	TRBV11-2	few	TRBJ1-1	ASSLNIPNTEAF
TRBD2	TRBV5-1	.	TRBJ2-3	ASSSGLAGTKGTDTQY
TRBD2	TRBV5-1	few	TRBJ2-3	ASSFVGVAGGRRTDTQY
.	TRBV11-2	many	TRBJ1-5	ASSPSARDNQPQH
TRBD1	TRBV20-1	many	TRBJ2-5	SARVWGQYVTQY
.	TRBV12-3/TRBV12-4	many	TRBJ2-3	ASSNQLDTQY
.	TRBV14	many	TRBJ1-3	ASSGILVRDTIY